The 19 T cell receptor beta chains presented below share a single source sample, sequenced in a study of blood T cells in healthy people across ages. For the second PCR, which ran for roughly 6 to 11 cycles, a sample-barcoded 5' primer and a J-beta primer mix were used. MiXCR was run by TCRdb on the 5' RACE reads, yielding one entry per CDR3 protein. The sample contains approximately 1,100,000 distinct CDR3 sequences, around 43% of which appear only once. Sequencing was carried out using blood. All receptors come from a woman in her sixties or seventies in good health.

Concerning this clonotype: One end of the junction does not line up with germline, which may come from a read error. The genes are TRBV25-1 and TRBJ2-1; 7 bases match TRBD1. Per germline, CDR1 MGHDK and CDR2 SYGVNS. This CDR3 comprises 20 residues. DNA for the CDR3: TGTGCCAGCAGTGAATTCCGAGGGGGCAGGAATTCAGCCTCCTACAATGAGCGGTTCTTC. Translated, it gives CASSEFRGGRNSASYNERFF.

The V call is TRBV14, the J call TRBJ2-7; 13 bases are a match to TRBD2. This CDR3 region has 14 residues. Looked up from germline, CDR1 is SGHDN and CDR2 is FVKESK. V shed 2 bases, J shed 7 bases, and the junction held 2 bases outside the gene matches. The CDR3 is CASSQRLAGGEQYF. The CDR3 nucleotides are TGTGCCAGCAGCCAAAGACTAGCGGGAGGTGAGCAGTACTTC.

There are a few counts of this clonotype. The rearrangement uses TRBV20-1 and TRBJ1-1; a possible D gene is TRBD1 (5 bases). The CDR3 sequence is 14 residues long. V dropped 3 bases and J dropped 1 base, with 12 bases sitting between them. Germline V CDR1 and CDR2: DFQATT, SNEGSKA (reference sequence). The CDR3 sequence: CSASPGHRNTEAFF. In DNA, the CDR3 is TGCAGTGCTAGCCCTGGACATAGGAACACTGAAGCTTTCTTT.

This clonotype was recorded a few times. CDR3 region: CASSVGDGYEQYF. The CDR3 region has the DNA TGTGCCAGCAGCGTAGGGGACGGATACGAGCAGTACTTC. J is TRBJ2-7 and V is TRBV9, with D tentatively TRBD1 or TRBD2 (5 bases each). V was shortened by 0 bases and J by 4 bases, with 8 bases between the two germline ends. The CDR3 runs 13 residues. CDR1 is SGDLS, CDR2 YYNGEE, per germline.

The genes are TRBV20-1 and TRBJ1-1; 7 bases map to TRBD1. J lost 2 bases, V lost 2 bases, and 8 bases had no gene match. Germline loops: CDR1 DFQATT, CDR2 SNEGSKA (reference sequence). The CDR3 loop spans 15 amino acids. CDR3 DNA: TGCAGTGCTAGAAGAAGCGGGACAGTAAACACTGAAGCTTTCTTT. Translated, it gives CSARRSGTVNTEAFF.

This clonotype was observed a handful of times. DNA of the CDR3: TGTGCCTGGAGTGTTCTCCGATCCACAGATACGCAGTATTTT. Residues: CAWSVLRSTDTQYF. The genes are TRBV30 and TRBJ2-3; D is unclear. The CDR3 has 14 amino acids. Between the trimmed V and J ends, which lost 0 bases and 2 bases, there was a span of 9 bases. In germline, CDR1 is GTSNPN, CDR2 SVGIG (reference sequence).

The chain joins TRBV5-1 to TRBJ2-3; the match to TRBD2 covers 8 bases. Germline-derived CDR1 and CDR2 are SGHRS and YFSETQ. V was clipped by 6 bases and J by 5 bases; unmatched bases: 14. This CDR3 comprises 16 residues. The CDR3 loop reads CASKLGSVGRGDTQYF. The CDR3 nucleotides are TGCGCCAGCAAGCTTGGGTCCGTCGGGAGGGGAGATACGCAGTATTTT.

J is TRBJ2-3 and V is TRBV29-1, with no clear D. With 3 bases removed from V and 8 bases from J, the gap between germline ends came to 9 bases. The germline gives CDR1 SQVTM, CDR2 ANQGSEA. This CDR3 is 11 amino acids long. This CDR3 is CSVDRAATQYF. Here the CDR3 DNA reads TGCAGCGTTGATAGGGCAGCTACGCAGTATTTT.

The chain uses TRBV5-5 and TRBJ1-5; perhaps TRBD1 as D (6 bases). Deletions cut 0 bases from V and 4 bases from J, with 11 bases between. In germline, CDR1 is SGHKS, CDR2 YYEKEE (reference sequence). This CDR3 has 15 amino acids. CDR3 sequence reads: CASSLGGGWNQPQHF. The CDR3 DNA follows: TGTGCCAGCAGCTTGGGAGGGGGGTGGAATCAGCCCCAGCATTTT.

The sample holds a few counts of this clonotype. The chain employs TRBV6-2 or TRBV6-3 and TRBJ2-3, with no clear D. Germline V gene data show CDR1 as MNHEY and CDR2 as SVGEGT. The CDR3 is 15 amino acids. V was pared by 4 bases and J by 2 bases, with 13 bases between. The CDR3 bases are TGTGCCAGCAGTTCCAACCTAGAGTCCACAGATACGCAGTATTTT. This codes for CASSSNLESTDTQYF.

CDR3 sequence: CASAATGNQPQHF. For the CDR3, the DNA is TGCGCCAGCGCTGCGACCGGGAATCAGCCCCAGCATTTT. The chain links TRBV10-1 to TRBJ1-5; D unclear. The CDR3 is 13 residues long. V shed 8 bases and J shed 4 bases, with 12 bases lying between them. The germline CDR1 and CDR2 sequences are WNHNN and SYGVQD (reference sequence).

V is TRBV5-1 and J is TRBJ2-1; tentatively, D is TRBD1 (5 bases). The germline V gene has CDR1 SGHRS and CDR2 YFSETQ. The CDR3 is made up of 13 amino acids. V shed 1 base and J shed 9 bases, with 11 bases lying between them. CDR3 sequence reads: CASSLRQGTEQFF. The CDR3, as DNA: TGCGCCAGCAGCTTGAGGCAGGGAACTGAGCAGTTCTTC. The variable domain in full, with the rest retrieved from reference TRBV5-1 and TRBJ2-1, is KAGVTQTPRYLIKTRGQQVTLSCSPISGHRSVSWYQQTPGQGLQFLFEYFSETQRNKGNFPGRFSGRQFSNSRSEMNVSTLELGDSALYLCASSLRQGTEQFFGPGTRLTVL.

This clonotype was seen ten or more times. This rearrangement joins TRBV7-4 to TRBJ1-4, with 9 bases fitting TRBD1. The CDR3 spans 17 residues. In germline, CDR1 is SGHVT, CDR2 SQSDAQ. V lost 1 base, J lost 6 bases, and 9 bases stayed unmatched. CDR3 in amino acids: CASSLVPRQGEDEKLFF. The CDR3 bases are TGTGCCAGCAGCTTAGTCCCTCGACAGGGGGAAGATGAAAAACTGTTTTTT.

The chain joins TRBV27 to TRBJ2-1; TRBD2 might be the D (6 bases). Germline V CDR1 and CDR2: MNHEY, SMNVEV (reference sequence). V was pared by 0 bases and J by 10 bases, with 16 bases between. The CDR3 length is 15 residues. CDR3 protein: CASSLSGTPLPEQFF. The CDR3 coding sequence is TGTGCCAGCAGTTTATCCGGGACTCCATTACCCGAGCAGTTCTTC.

The chain links TRBV14 to TRBJ2-7, with 8 bases fitting TRBD2. The CDR3 spans 14 residues. V dropped 4 bases and J dropped 7; count of bases not matched to a gene: 9. CDR1 is SGHDN and CDR2 is FVKESK in the germline V gene. The CDR3 nucleotides read TGTGCCAGCAGCCTTAGCGGGAACTACAATGAGCAGTACTTC. This translates into CASSLSGNYNEQYF. The full variable domain, rest sourced from reference TRBV14 and TRBJ2-7, is EAGVTQFPSHSVIEKGQTVTLRCDPISGHDNLYWYRRVMGKEIKFLLHFVKESKQDESGMPNNRFLAERTGGTYSTLKVQPAELEDSGVYFCASSLSGNYNEQYFGPGTRLTVT.

This chain uses TRBV6-6 with TRBJ2-7; 8 bases fit TRBD2. Germline V gene lookup returns CDR1 MNHNY and CDR2 SVGAGI (reference sequence). V lost 7 bases, J lost 1 base, and 6 bases stayed unmatched. The CDR3 is made up of 14 amino acids. The CDR3 sequence is CASTDSGTSYEQYF. CDR3 DNA: TGTGCCAGCACAGATAGCGGGACTTCCTACGAGCAGTACTTC.

The sample holds a few counts of this clonotype. The rearrangement links TRBV5-1 to TRBJ2-1; 10 nucleotides match TRBD2. The V gene's germline CDR1 is SGHRS and CDR2 YFSETQ. The CDR3 extends over 15 amino acids. J gave up 5 bases and V 5 bases, and 7 bases lay outside the gene matches. CDR3 sequence: CASSALAGAHNEQFF. DNA of the CDR3: TGCGCCAGCAGTGCGCTAGCGGGAGCTCACAATGAGCAGTTCTTC. Together with reference TRBV5-1 and TRBJ2-1, the CDR3 gives the full variable domain: KAGVTQTPRYLIKTRGQQVTLSCSPISGHRSVSWYQQTPGQGLQFLFEYFSETQRNKGNFPGRFSGRQFSNSRSEMNVSTLELGDSALYLCASSALAGAHNEQFFGPGTRLTVL.

This clonotype was observed a few times. J is TRBJ2-1 and V is TRBV11-2; TRBD2 matches 8 bases. V lost 2 bases, J lost 4 bases, and 4 bases stayed unmatched. This CDR3 comprises 15 residues. The V gene's germline CDR1 is SGHAT and CDR2 FQNNGV. The CDR3 spells CASSLSGRNYNEQFF. The CDR3 nucleotides are TGTGCCAGCAGCTTAAGCGGGAGAAATTACAATGAGCAGTTCTTC.

This clonotype was counted a few times. The chain has TRBV29-1 and TRBJ2-5, with D uncertain. CDR1 and CDR2 (germline): SQVTM, ANQGSEA. The ends were cut back, 6 bases at V and 11 bases at J, with 16 bases in the middle. The CDR3 length is 11 residues. CDR3 loop: CSVLVTKEQYF. DNA of the CDR3: TGCAGCGTCCTAGTCACAAAGGAGCAGTACTTC.